This T cell receptor beta chain was sequenced during a study of blood T cell repertoires in COVID-19. Overall study context: COVID-19 samples, acute and convalescent, were from the United States, Italy and Spain. T cells, B-cell-depleted T cells, or PBMCs supplied cDNA or gDNA.

CDR1 and CDR2 (germline): MNHNY, SVGAGI (reference sequence). The V and J ends lost 2 bases and 1 base respectively, with 5 bases between them. This CDR3 contains 13 residues. In the study's own analysis: Quantification of nucleated cells was approximated via reference gene primer amplification. TCRdb's copy holds only in-frame clones and misses some; the assay was immunoSEQ multiplex PCR. V, J and clone size are taken as reported in that table, and D and trimming were inferred from the DNA itself. The data show over 80,000 clones, around three quarters seen once. Sequenced: peripheral blood. The sequence was obtained from a woman in her 50s with acute or convalescent COVID-19. The chain links TRBV6-6 to TRBJ1-1; D gene ambiguous. DNA of the CDR3: TGTGCCAGCAGTTACGGAGGGAACACTGAAGCTTTCTTT. Its protein is CASSYGGNTEAFF.